The 13 T cell receptor beta chains in this list originate from one sample, sequenced in a study of shared clonotypes between healthy human individuals. The table came from immunoSEQ multiplex PCR; TCRdb's copy has only in-frame clones and leaves some out. Of around 2.1 million clones detected, approximately 94% appear once; the ten largest clones hold under 2%. Naive CD8 cells comprised CD45RO-negative, CCR7-positively selected cells, excluding terminally differentiated effector memory CD45RA+ cells. Sample: naive CD8+ T cells from PBMCs. These receptors all come from a man aged 18 to 30 in good health. Some clones in this sample may be carry-over from other donors' samples.

V and J are TRBV27 and TRBJ2-5; D possibly uses TRBD1 or TRBD2 (5 bases each). Germline V gene sequence: CDR1 MNHEY, CDR2 SMNVEV (reference sequence). Trimming shortened V by 5 bases and J by 2 bases, and 15 bases separated the two germline ends. The length of the CDR3 is 15 residues. CDR3 sequence reads: CASSPLGREQETQYF. The CDR3 DNA sequence: TGTGCCAGCAGTCCCTTGGGACGGGAACAAGAGACCCAGTACTTC.

The chain carries TRBV7-9 and TRBJ2-2; D is perhaps TRBD1 (5 bases). This CDR3 is 14 amino acids long. V was shortened by 2 bases and J by 5 bases, with 9 bases between the two germline ends. Germline-derived CDR1 and CDR2 are SEHNR and FQNEAQ (reference sequence). CDR3 protein: CASSLISGTGELFF. The CDR3 coding sequence is TGTGCCAGCAGCTTAATCTCAGGGACCGGGGAGCTGTTTTTT.

The count of this clone is one. The identical CDR3 is also encoded by other nucleotide sequences in the sample. This chain connects TRBV27 to TRBJ1-4; 8 nucleotides align to TRBD1. V lost 4 bases to trimming and J lost 5 bases; unmatched junction nucleotides: 3. This CDR3 is built from 14 residues. Germline CDR1 reads MNHEY; CDR2 reads SMNVEV (reference sequence). The CDR3 protein is CASSSRTGNEKLFF. The CDR3, as DNA: TGTGCCAGCAGTTCACGGACAGGGAATGAAAAACTGTTTTTT. Together with reference TRBV27 and TRBJ1-4, the CDR3 gives the full variable domain: EAQVTQNPRYLITVTGKKLTVTCSQNMNHEYMSWYRQDPGLGLRQIYYSMNVEVTDKGDVPEGYKVSRKEKRNFPLILESPSPNQTSLYFCASSSRTGNEKLFFGSGTQLSVL.

Remarks on this clone: The sample contains more than one DNA sequence encoding this CDR3. This chain's CDR3 is CASSLNSPLHF. The CDR3 region has the DNA TGTGCCAGCAGTTTGAACTCACCCCTCCACTTT. This chain links TRBV28 with TRBJ1-6, with D hard to call. Trimming took off 3 bases at V and 10 bases at J, with 4 bases between the two ends. Germline loops: CDR1 MDHEN, CDR2 SYDVKM. The CDR3 contains 11 residues. The variable domain in full, completed from reference TRBV28 and TRBJ1-6, reads DVKVTQSSRYLVKRTGEKVFLECVQDMDHENMFWYRQDPGLGLRLIYFSYDVKMKEKGDIPEGYSVSREKKERFSLILESASTNQTSMYLCASSLNSPLHFGNGTRLTVT.

Comments on this clone: At the DNA level, this CDR3 is encoded by other sequences in the same sample as well. DNA of the CDR3: TGTGCCAGCAGCTTGGGAACAGGGGGCTACGAGCAGTACTTC. Its protein product is CASSLGTGGYEQYF. This chain joins TRBV5-4 and TRBJ2-7, with 8 nucleotides matching TRBD1. The junction had 2 bases not matched to a gene; V was cut back by 0 bases and J by 3 bases. This CDR3 has 14 amino acids. Per germline, CDR1 SGHNT and CDR2 YYREEE (reference sequence). Variable domain in full (rest from reference TRBV5-4 and TRBJ2-7): ETGVTQSPTHLIKTRGQQVTLRCSSQSGHNTVSWYQQALGQGPQFIFQYYREEENGRGNFPPRFSGLQFPNYSSELNVNALELDDSALYLCASSLGTGGYEQYFGPGTRLTVT.

The rearrangement links TRBV2 to TRBJ2-7; D is possibly TRBD1 (6 bases). Trimming pared 5 bases from V and 0 bases from J, leaving 20 bases between. The CDR3 sequence is 17 residues long. CDR1 and CDR2 from the germline V gene are SNHLY and FYNNEI. The CDR3 DNA is TGTGCCAGCAGTACCGGGACGTTCGGACAGCCCTCCTACGAGCAGTACTTC. Translating gives CASSTGTFGQPSYEQYF.

A remark on this clone: Other nucleotide sequences from this sample produce the same CDR3. The V gene is TRBV27, the J gene TRBJ1-1; a weak D match, TRBD1 (5 bases). The V gene lost 0 bases and the J gene lost 4 bases, with 9 bases spanning the gap. Germline lookup yields CDR1 MNHEY and CDR2 SMNVEV (reference sequence). The CDR3 length is 14 residues. For the CDR3, the DNA is TGTGCCAGCAGTTTATCTGGCGGGGGCACTGAAGCTTTCTTT. This translates into CASSLSGGGTEAFF.

The chain employs TRBV27 and TRBJ2-1; 13 positions agree with TRBD2. Trimming at V came to 1 base and at J to 7 bases, leaving 4 bases not matched to a gene. The CDR3 covers 16 residues. CDR1 and CDR2 from the germline V gene are MNHEY and SMNVEV (reference sequence). CDR3 coding DNA: TGTGCCAGCAGTTTATTGGGGACTAGCGGGACAAATGAGCAGTTCTTC. Its translation is CASSLLGTSGTNEQFF.

V is TRBV11-2 and J is TRBJ2-1; D is possibly TRBD2 (6 bases). The CDR3 has 16 amino acids. Germline V CDR1 and CDR2: SGHAT, FQNNGV. Trimming pared 4 bases from V and 6 bases from J, leaving 19 bases between. DNA of the CDR3: TGTGCCAGCAGCTGGGGGACGGGAGATTCGTTCAATGAGCAGTTCTTC. Its protein product is CASSWGTGDSFNEQFF.

This clone was counted only a few times. Other DNA sequences in the same sample also yield this CDR3. The CDR3 DNA sequence: TGTGCCAGTAGTATCTCCGGGAACACTGAAGCTTTCTTT. This translates into CASSISGNTEAFF. V and J are TRBV19 and TRBJ1-1; D not certain. V was clipped by 3 bases and J by 1 base, with 6 bases between them. The CDR3 has 13 residues. Germline CDR1 reads LNHDA; CDR2 reads SQIVND (reference sequence).

The sample holds a few counts of this clone. The chain combines TRBV28 with TRBJ1-1; D ambiguous. The CDR3 is 13 residues long. Germline-derived CDR1 and CDR2 are MDHEN and SYDVKM. Trimming took 5 bases from V and 2 from J, leaving 9 bases between them. The CDR3 sequence: CASSRLPNTEAFF. DNA of the CDR3: TGTGCCAGCAGTCGGCTACCCAACACTGAAGCTTTCTTT. The full variable domain, completed using reference TRBV28 and TRBJ1-1, is DVKVTQSSRYLVKRTGEKVFLECVQDMDHENMFWYRQDPGLGLRLIYFSYDVKMKEKGDIPEGYSVSREKKERFSLILESASTNQTSMYLCASSRLPNTEAFFGQGTRLTVV.

The rearrangement joins TRBV5-1 to TRBJ2-7; the D gene is possibly TRBD2 (6 bases). The V end lost 7 bases, the J end lost 0 bases, and 11 bases lay between the germline ends. Germline V CDR1 and CDR2: SGHRS, YFSETQ. This CDR3 spans 13 amino acids. This CDR3 is CASSGGTSYEQYF. CDR3 bases: TGCGCCAGCTCGGGCGGGACCTCCTACGAGCAGTACTTC.

This chain connects TRBV5-6 to TRBJ2-1; 7 bases map to TRBD1. V gave up 0 bases and J gave up 1 base; unmatched junction bases: 7. The CDR3 length is 17 residues. The germline CDR1 and CDR2 sequences are SGHDT and YYEEEE. The CDR3 spells CASSLEAQGWSYNEQFF. The CDR3 nucleotides read TGTGCCAGCAGCTTGGAGGCACAGGGGTGGTCCTACAATGAGCAGTTCTTC.